This T cell receptor beta chain was sequenced in a study of glioma-infiltrating T cells. Regarding the study as a whole: Tissue-blood divergence was below expectation in non-neoplastic patients, above in gliomas. A blood CDR3 motif signature was depleted in highly divergent patients.

Using RNA template, CDR3s of TCR alpha and beta were amplified with iRepertoire arm-PCR. TCRdb ran MiXCR on the multiplex PCR reads and lists one entry per CDR3 protein. The table includes roughly 350,000 distinct CDR3 sequences, more than 35% detected once. The sample holds many counts of this clonotype. The antigen is undetermined. The CDR3 consists of 12 residues. Germline values: CDR1 SNHLY, CDR2 FYNNEI. V was cut by 7 bases and J by 2 bases, with 8 bases left in between. The clonotype was recovered from a human donor with low-grade glioma or glioblastoma, undergoing nonglioma brain surgery, or in good health (not recorded which). Sequenced sample: glioma tissue, nonneoplastic brain tissue, or PBMCs (not recorded which). The chain is built from TRBV2 and TRBJ1-1; unclear D gene. CDR3 in amino acids: CASTVLNTEAFF. The CDR3 bases are TGTGCCAGCACCGTACTCAACACTGAAGCTTTCTTT.